This T cell receptor (beta chain) came from a study of cytomegalovirus exposure and HLA in healthy donors. The CDR3 sequence is 13 residues long. Trimming took 5 bases from V and 4 from J; bases not matched to a gene: 8. Germline assignment: CDR1 GTSNPN and CDR2 SVGIG (reference sequence). It was with 60 Vbeta and 13 Jbeta primers that the PCR ran. TCRdb's copy holds only in-frame clones and misses some; the assay was immunoSEQ multiplex PCR. The data contain about 100,000 clones, about 75% of them singletons. This clonotype originated in a middle-aged man in good health and CMV-seronegative. Sequenced: PBMCs. The chain combines TRBV30 with TRBJ2-7, with TRBD2 identical over 7 bases. CDR3 amino acids: CAWEREPLYEQYF. The CDR3 DNA reads as TGTGCCTGGGAGCGGGAACCCCTTTACGAGCAGTACTTC.